What follows describes a single T cell receptor beta chain. Generated by immunoSEQ multiplex PCR, the TCRdb table keeps only in-frame clones and is missing some. The repertoire consists of just over 650,000 clones, with approximately 90% occurring once and the leading ten covering over 0.2%. This sample was included in a study of blood T cell repertoires in COVID-19. The TCR originated in a woman aged 18-30 years with acute or convalescent COVID-19. Sequencing was carried out using peripheral blood.

CDR3 bases: TGTGCCAGCAGTCCTACCGGGACAGGGCCGGCTTTCTTT. It yields the protein CASSPTGTGPAFF. V usage is TRBV6-5 and J usage is TRBJ1-1, with TRBD1 identical over 9 bases. Germline lookup yields CDR1 MNHEY and CDR2 SVGAGI. The CDR3 has 13 residues. The V segment lost 5 bases and the J segment 11 bases; nucleotides outside the gene matches: 9.